The 18 T cell receptor beta chains in this list originate from one sample, sequenced in a study of shared clonotypes between healthy human individuals. The table came from immunoSEQ multiplex PCR; TCRdb's copy has only in-frame clones and leaves some out. The sample contains more than 2 million clones, around 93% of which appear only once. Naive CD8 cells were CD45RO-negative, positively selected for CCR7, excluding terminally differentiated effector memory CD45RA+ cells. Sequenced input: naive CD8+ T cells from PBMCs. Receptors originate from a young man in good health. Some clones in this sample may be carry-over from other donors' samples.

The sample holds one count of this clone. V gene TRBV5-1 combines with J gene TRBJ1-1, with no clear D. V was cut by 4 bases and J by 0 bases, with 10 bases left in between. From germline, CDR1 is SGHRS and CDR2 YFSETQ. The CDR3 consists of 14 residues. The CDR3 here is CASSPGIMNTEAFF. The CDR3 DNA follows: TGCGCCAGCAGCCCCGGAATTATGAACACTGAAGCTTTCTTT.

V and J are TRBV6-6 and TRBJ2-5; no clear D gene. The CDR3 covers 15 residues. V was shortened by 8 bases and J by 0 bases, with 16 bases between the two germline ends. Per the germline V gene, CDR1 is MNHNY and CDR2 is SVGAGI (reference sequence). DNA of the CDR3: TGTGCCAGCTCCCTCACTCATGTGTACCAAGAGACCCAGTACTTC. It is translated as CASSLTHVYQETQYF.

DNA for the CDR3: TGTGCCAGCAGCCCAGCCCCGGTGGGGAGGGAGCAGTACTTC. Its translation: CASSPAPVGREQYF. The V gene is TRBV13, the J gene TRBJ2-7, with a tentative D call TRBD2 (6 bases). The CDR3 spans 14 residues. V lost 5 bases and J 7 bases, leaving 18 bases between the germline ends. In germline, CDR1 is PRHDT, CDR2 FYEKMQ (reference sequence).

This chain connects TRBV6-1 to TRBJ2-1; the D is unclear. Trimming took 7 bases from V and 9 from J, leaving 13 bases between them. The CDR3 runs to 12 residues. CDR1 and CDR2 (germline): MNHNS, SASEGT. For the CDR3, the DNA is TGTGCCAGCACCTCCTGGGTTGTTGAGCAGTTCTTC. Protein: CASTSWVVEQFF.

The V and J genes are TRBV13 and TRBJ2-1; D perhaps matches TRBD2 (6 bases). Trimming took 2 bases from V and 7 from J, leaving 15 bases between them. This CDR3 region has 15 residues. Germline-derived CDR1 and CDR2 are PRHDT and FYEKMQ (reference sequence). For the CDR3, the DNA is TGTGCCAGCAGCTTATTACTAGCCGGCTTTAATGAGCAGTTCTTC. Translation: CASSLLLAGFNEQFF.

The chain recombines TRBV6-4 with TRBJ1-5, with a weak D call TRBD1 (5 bases). V was cut by 5 bases and J by 2 bases, with 13 bases left in between. Germline V gene sequence: CDR1 MRHNA, CDR2 SNTAGT. The CDR3 has 15 residues. The CDR3 nucleotides read TGTGCCAGCAGTCCCCGGGGCGGAGGCAATCAGCCCCAGCATTTT. The encoded protein is CASSPRGGGNQPQHF.

The chain employs TRBV27 and TRBJ1-5, with a tentative D call TRBD1 (6 bases). The germline V gene encodes CDR1 MNHEY and CDR2 SMNVEV (reference sequence). This CDR3 spans 15 amino acids. Trimming removed 3 bases from V and 4 bases from J, with 13 bases in between. The CDR3 sequence: CASSLGGALNQPQHF. Written as DNA, the CDR3 is TGTGCCAGCAGTTTGGGGGGGGCGCTTAATCAGCCCCAGCATTTT.

J is TRBJ2-1 and V is TRBV11-2, with D uncertain. CDR1 is SGHAT, CDR2 FQNNGV, per germline. The CDR3 spans 12 residues. Trimming took 1 base from V and 9 from J, leaving 7 bases between them. In nucleotides, the CDR3 is TGTGCCAGCAGCTTAGGAGCTATTGAGCAGTTCTTC. This encodes CASSLGAIEQFF.

V is TRBV27 and J is TRBJ2-1; 9 nucleotides align to TRBD2. Looked up from germline, CDR1 is MNHEY and CDR2 is SMNVEV (reference sequence). The CDR3 runs to 16 residues. With 5 bases clipped from V and 6 bases from J, the junction kept 11 bases outside the gene matches. CDR3 protein: CASSARVAGDFNEQFF. Written as DNA, the CDR3 is TGTGCCAGCAGTGCCCGCGTAGCGGGGGACTTCAATGAGCAGTTCTTC.

This rearrangement joins TRBV4-1 to TRBJ2-2; 11 bases agree with TRBD2. This CDR3 has 15 amino acids. The V gene end was trimmed by 1 base and the J gene end by 8 bases; junction bases not matched to a gene: 3. Germline lookup yields CDR1 MGHRA and CDR2 YSYEKL. CDR3 nucleotide sequence: TGCGCCAGCAGCCAAGTTCTAGCGGGAGGTGGGGAGCTGTTTTTT. It yields the protein CASSQVLAGGGELFF.

In its sample, this clone was seen once. This sequence joins TRBV6-6 and TRBJ2-3, with D possibly being TRBD2 (6 bases). Germline V gene data show CDR1 as MNHNY and CDR2 as SVGAGI (reference sequence). V was pared by 7 bases and J by 2 bases, with 19 bases between. The CDR3 sequence is 16 residues long. CDR3 DNA: TGTGCCAGCACCCCGGGTTGGCGGGATAACACAGATACGCAGTATTTT. Its protein product is CASTPGWRDNTDTQYF.

The J gene is TRBJ1-3, the V gene TRBV9; maybe TRBD1 (6 bases). The ends were cut back, 3 bases at V and 4 bases at J, with 14 bases in the middle. This CDR3 has 15 amino acids. CDR1 and CDR2 (germline): SGDLS, YYNGEE. Written as DNA, the CDR3 is TGTGCCAGCAGCGAATCCGGGACAACCGGAAACACCATATATTTT. Translation: CASSESGTTGNTIYF.

This chain uses TRBV7-2 with TRBJ2-7; 8 nucleotides match TRBD1. There are 13 residues in the CDR3. Per germline, CDR1 SGHTA and CDR2 FQGNSA. V shed 5 bases, J shed 2 bases, and the junction held 2 bases outside the gene matches. The CDR3 DNA reads as TGTGCCAGCAGCCAGGACAGGGCCTACGAGCAGTACTTC. Translating it yields CASSQDRAYEQYF.

The chain carries TRBV30 and TRBJ2-7; D may be TRBD1 or TRBD2 (6 bases each). This CDR3 comprises 16 residues. V was pared by 0 bases and J by 0 bases, with 15 bases between. Germline CDR1 and CDR2: GTSNPN and SVGIG (reference sequence). CDR3 sequence (DNA): TGTGCCTGGAGTGTAGATCCCCGGGGGCCCTCCTACGAGCAGTACTTC. Translation: CAWSVDPRGPSYEQYF.

The V and J genes are TRBV7-9 and TRBJ2-7; tentative D call: TRBD1 (6 bases). V gave up 4 bases and J gave up 6 bases, with 16 bases separating them. The germline CDR1 and CDR2 sequences are SEHNR and FQNEAQ (reference sequence). The CDR3 covers 14 residues. The CDR3 coding sequence is TGTGCCAGCAGCTCCACAGGGTTGTTCGGCGAGCAGTACTTC. It specifies CASSSTGLFGEQYF.

The chain employs TRBV2 and TRBJ2-3, with D perhaps TRBD2 (5 bases). This CDR3 has 13 amino acids. Per germline, CDR1 SNHLY and CDR2 FYNNEI. Trimming removed 2 bases from V and 6 bases from J, with 9 bases in between. DNA of the CDR3: TGTGCCAGCAGTGAAAAGGAGGACGATACGCAGTATTTT. It encodes CASSEKEDDTQYF.

The V and J genes are TRBV4-1 and TRBJ1-2, with a tentative D call TRBD1 (6 bases). Germline V lookup: CDR1 MGHRA, CDR2 YSYEKL. CDR3 length: 15 residues. V was shortened by 1 base and J by 7 bases, with 16 bases between the two germline ends. In nucleotides, the CDR3 is TGCGCCAGCAGCCAAGGTCAGGGGAGCGGTTCTGGCTACACCTTC. Translating gives CASSQGQGSGSGYTF.

A remark on this clone: The identical CDR3 is also encoded by other nucleotide sequences in the sample. The rearrangement joins TRBV7-2 to TRBJ2-1; 8 bases align to TRBD2. Germline CDR1 SGHTA, CDR2 FQGNSA. This CDR3 spans 15 amino acids. V shed 3 bases, J shed 0 bases, and the junction held 1 base outside the gene matches. The CDR3 bases are TGTGCCAGCAGCTTCCTAGCGGGCTCCTACAATGAGCAGTTCTTC. Its translation: CASSFLAGSYNEQFF.